This record looks at one TCR beta chain sequence and its context. This specimen comes from a study of blood T cell repertoires in COVID-19. Study details: Italy, Spain and the United States were the sources of the convalescent and acute COVID-19 samples. Sources were T cells, B-cell-depleted T cells, or PBMCs; the material itself was cDNA or gDNA.

Methods used by the authors: Estimated nucleated cell counts came from reference gene primer amplification. The table came from immunoSEQ multiplex PCR; TCRdb's copy has only in-frame clones and leaves some out. The DNA was the basis for D and trimming; V, J and clone size are from that table. The sample consists of nearly 15,000 clones, around 92% of them appearing once. Trimming removed 3 bases at V and 4 bases at J, with 15 bases between. Germline lookup yields CDR1 LGHDT and CDR2 YNNKEL (reference sequence). The CDR3 contains 15 residues. The sequenced sample was peripheral blood. This clonotype was sampled from a human donor in a cohort sampled during active COVID-19. This chain connects TRBV3-1 (or the pseudogene TRBV3-2) to TRBJ2-5, with D perhaps TRBD1 (6 bases). The CDR3 is CASSQDRDNLETQYF. The CDR3 DNA reads as TGTGCCAGCAGCCAGGACCGGGACAACCTAGAGACCCAGTACTTC.